A selection of T cell receptor beta chains follows, all from one sample in a study of blood T cell repertoires in COVID-19. Clones were read by immunoSEQ multiplex PCR, and TCRdb kept only the in-frame ones, dropping some. The sample contains roughly 93,000 clones, approximately 81% of which appear only once. The sample consisted of peripheral blood. Receptor source: a woman aged 80 or over with acute or convalescent COVID-19. The CDR3 runs from the conserved cysteine through the conserved F or W. The order of the fields is V gene, CDR3 length, CDR3 protein.

TRBV7-7,13,CASSPGLQETQYF
TRBV7-6,16,CASSSLQLEGADTQYF
TRBV7-9,14,CASSRDSQWDGYTF
TRBV5-6,13,CASSLGSGNTIYF
TRBV5-8,13,CASAGRPRETQYF
TRBV29-1,12,CSVDQGTYGYTF
TRBV28,15,CASHRDRGSNQPQHF
TRBV10-3,15,CAISDGDSQGNTIYF
TRBV2,16,CASSPTGRAIFQPQHF
TRBV5-6,16,CASSFLGTATNEKLFF
TRBV15,14,CATSRGGSNSPLHF
TRBV7-2,15,CASSPDRTRTDTQYF
TRBV6-5,12,CASRKGEAEAFF
TRBV3-1/TRBV3-2,15,CASSPSVAGGHEQFF
TRBV11-2,17,CASSLSVAGGPYNEQFF
TRBV6-1,14,CASSPRESGNTIYF
TRBV5-1,14,CASSLGDRVAGYTF
TRBV6-6,13,CASSRDSAYEQYF
TRBV27,14,CASSFRQGYTEAFF
TRBV6-5,14,CASSETSTGNEQFF
TRBV7-3,15,CASSLIGESSYEQYF
TRBV7-2,13,CASSEANNWGYTF
TRBV27,15,CASSSPGGPGNEQFF
TRBV2,15,CASSEAQGEVSPLHF
TRBV11-3,17,CASSLGQGPAGTDTQYF
TRBV7-3,16,CASSSTGHPTQETQYF
TRBV6-2/TRBV6-3,15,CASSSRSGGVREQFF
TRBV2,13,CASTLQGAGGYTF
TRBV6-5,15,CASSRTGTNTGELFF
TRBV5-1,14,CASSGGLAVNEQFF
TRBV2,15,CASSVNGQLGETQYF
TRBV11-2,16,CASSSTGAGYNSPLHF
TRBV2,15,CASSIGTTQQETQYF
TRBV2,15,CASPSDRGLNYGYTF
TRBV19,15,CASSGTGATNEKLFF
TRBV30,15,CAWRLGGVSSYEQYF
TRBV4-1,14,CASSQQGAGEKLFF
TRBV11-2,15,CASSQGLGRNQPQHF
TRBV11-2,16,CASSLESGGAGNTIYF
TRBV4-2,17,CASSQGAWVSGANVLTF
TRBV9,14,CASSVDLGPYGYTF
TRBV5-1,13,CASSPGQGSEQFF
TRBV24-1,18,CATSDPNLTGLGTGELFF
TRBV28,17,CASSSPVGRGSNQPQHF
TRBV29-1,10,CSVEEGGYTF
TRBV15,16,CATSRDPGTGGPGYTF